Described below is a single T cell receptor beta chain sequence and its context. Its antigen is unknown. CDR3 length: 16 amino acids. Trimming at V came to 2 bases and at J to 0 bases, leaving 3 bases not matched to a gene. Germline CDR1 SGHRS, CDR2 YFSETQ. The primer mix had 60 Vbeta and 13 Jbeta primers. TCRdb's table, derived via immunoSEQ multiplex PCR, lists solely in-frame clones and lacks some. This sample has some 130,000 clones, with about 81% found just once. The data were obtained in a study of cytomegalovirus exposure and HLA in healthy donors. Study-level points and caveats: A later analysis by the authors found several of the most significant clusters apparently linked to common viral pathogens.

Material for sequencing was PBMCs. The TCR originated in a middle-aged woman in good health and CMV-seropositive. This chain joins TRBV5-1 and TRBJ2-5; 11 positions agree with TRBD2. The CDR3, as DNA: TGCGCCAGCAGCTTAAGGACTAGCGGGTACCAAGAGACCCAGTACTTC. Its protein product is CASSLRTSGYQETQYF.